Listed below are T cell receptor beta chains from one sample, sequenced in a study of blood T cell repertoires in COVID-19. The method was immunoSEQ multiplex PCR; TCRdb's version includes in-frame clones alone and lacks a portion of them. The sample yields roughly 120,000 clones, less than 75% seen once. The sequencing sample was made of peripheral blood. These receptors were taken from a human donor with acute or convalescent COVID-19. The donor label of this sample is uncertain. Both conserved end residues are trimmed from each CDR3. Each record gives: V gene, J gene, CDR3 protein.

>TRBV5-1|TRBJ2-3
ASSLNPGRTDTQY
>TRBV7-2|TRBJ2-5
ASSLAGDQY
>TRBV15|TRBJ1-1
ATSPWEEAF
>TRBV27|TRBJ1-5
ASRGQYNQPQH
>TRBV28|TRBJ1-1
ASSFRAQGGTEAF
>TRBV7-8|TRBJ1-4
ASSLEWTGWEKLF
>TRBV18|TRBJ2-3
ASSPMRESDTQY
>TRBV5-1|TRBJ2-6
ASNRGRAGANVLT
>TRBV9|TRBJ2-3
ASANRATSGLSTDTQY
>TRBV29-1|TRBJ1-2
SAAGRGAPLIDYT
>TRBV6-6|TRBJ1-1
ASSYDQGWLNTEAF
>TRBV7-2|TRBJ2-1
ASSLATHNEQF
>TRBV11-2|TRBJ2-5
ASSQGGETQY
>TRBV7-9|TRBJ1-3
ASSQTGSGNTIY
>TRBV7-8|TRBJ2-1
ASSLLQGSEQF
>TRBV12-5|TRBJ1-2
ASGERSYGYT
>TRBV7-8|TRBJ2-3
ASSLEGQGIDTQY
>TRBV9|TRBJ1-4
ASSVGGTVNEKLF
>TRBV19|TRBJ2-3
ASSMTTGVTDTQY
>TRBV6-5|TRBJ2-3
ASSYGRGSTDTQY
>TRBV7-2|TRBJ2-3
ASSLDLAGGRERDTQY
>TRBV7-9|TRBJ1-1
ASSLLDREAF
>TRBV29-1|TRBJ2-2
SATGASNTGELF
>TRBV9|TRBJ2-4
ASSLGSAGNIQY
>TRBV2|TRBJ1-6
ASSGQGSNSPLH
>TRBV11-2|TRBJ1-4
ASSSEALATNEKLF
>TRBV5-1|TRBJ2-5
ASRKEGETQY
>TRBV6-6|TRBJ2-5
ASSYGAGGLETQY
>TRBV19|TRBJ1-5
ASSIRTGHQPQH
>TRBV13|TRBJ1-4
ASSEYRFDGEKLF
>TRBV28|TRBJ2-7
ASRGVYEQY
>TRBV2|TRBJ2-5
ASSRDRGQETQY
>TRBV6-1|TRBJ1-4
ASSGRQGALKTNEKLF
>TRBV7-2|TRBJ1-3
ASSPGGSGNTIY
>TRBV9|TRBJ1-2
ASSASGTGGPYGYT
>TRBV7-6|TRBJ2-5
ASSLQLAQKETQY
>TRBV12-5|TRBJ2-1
ASGLPKQGNEQF
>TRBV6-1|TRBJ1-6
ASSEAPRVGSPLH